The 8 T cell receptor beta chains below come from one sample, sequenced in a study of T-cell memory formation after mild COVID-19 (dated by TCRdb to about 2021). Library preparation used 5' RACE. TCRdb lists the instrument as Illumina NovaSeq 6000. TCRdb redid the processing of the public reads, applying fastp at Q25 and MiXCR, and retained in-frame beta chains. Entries are consolidated by CDR3 protein sequence, retaining the most common genes and DNA. The sample table records tens of thousands of distinct CDR3 sequences; about 14% of these occur just once. The ten largest clones add up to about 43% of the sample. The sequencing input was PBMCs or a T cell subset sorted from them (not recorded which). The source is a young man who had mild COVID-19 (a few samples of this study predate the infection). The sample titles of this study are shuffled in the database, so cell type and time point are left out; the donor was told from shared clones.

The sample holds a few counts of this clonotype. V gene TRBV6-2 or TRBV6-3 combines with J gene TRBJ2-7; a weak D match, TRBD1 (5 bases). Germline V gives CDR1 MNHEY, CDR2 SVGEGT. Trimming stripped 0 bases from V and 0 bases from J, with 6 bases between. The CDR3 loop spans 14 amino acids. The CDR3 spells CASSYSGDSYEQYF. Here the CDR3 DNA reads TGTGCCAGCAGTTACTCAGGGGACTCCTACGAGCAGTACTTC.

V and J are TRBV11-2 and TRBJ1-3; D gene unclear. The CDR3 length is 14 residues. The germline CDR1 and CDR2 sequences are SGHAT and FQNNGV. V was shortened by 0 bases and J by 0 bases, with 3 bases between the two germline ends. The DNA of the CDR3 is TGTGCCAGCAGCTTAGACCTCTCTGGAAACACCATATATTTT. Translated, it gives CASSLDLSGNTIYF.

This clonotype was counted between two and nine times. The chain has TRBV28 and TRBJ2-7; 9 positions match TRBD1. J gave up 1 base and V 6 bases, and 7 bases lay outside the gene matches. Germline lookup yields CDR1 MDHEN and CDR2 SYDVKM. This CDR3 has 15 amino acids. The CDR3 here is CASSRGTGRSYEQYF. CDR3 sequence (DNA): TGTGCCAGCAGCCGTGGGACAGGGCGATCCTACGAGCAGTACTTC.

In DNA, the CDR3 is TGTGCCAGCAGCTTAGTGATGCGGCGGCTGCCCCAAGAGACCCAGTACTTC. Translated: CASSLVMRRLPQETQYF. The chain links TRBV7-9 to TRBJ2-5, with D hard to call. The CDR3 is made up of 17 amino acids. Per germline, CDR1 SEHNR and CDR2 FQNEAQ (reference sequence). The V end was cut by 1 base, the J end by 1 base, with 16 bases between.

This clonotype was detected only a few times. V gene TRBV6-4 combines with J gene TRBJ2-3; tentatively, D is TRBD2 (5 bases). Germline V gene lookup returns CDR1 MRHNA and CDR2 SNTAGT. The CDR3 spans 13 residues. Trimming left V 6 bases short and J 0 bases short, with 7 bases between. CDR3 sequence: CASSRTSTDTQYF. DNA of the CDR3: TGTGCCAGCAGCCGGACTAGCACAGATACGCAGTATTTT.

CDR3: CATSRGISYEQYV. CDR3 nucleotide sequence: TGTGCCACCAGCAGAGGGATTTCCTACGAGCAGTACGTC. J is TRBJ2-7 and V is TRBV15; the D is unclear. Trimming shortened V by 1 base and J by 1 base, and 5 bases separated the two germline ends. This CDR3 comprises 13 residues. The germline gives CDR1 LNHNV, CDR2 YYDKDF (reference sequence).

The chain couples TRBV6-5 to TRBJ1-1; no definite D call. Trimming pared 0 bases from V and 5 bases from J, leaving 13 bases between. The CDR3 runs 15 residues. The germline gives CDR1 MNHEY, CDR2 SVGAGI. CDR3 sequence: CASSYSSGRRTEAFF. DNA for the CDR3: TGTGCCAGCAGTTACTCGAGCGGGCGGAGGACTGAAGCTTTCTTT.

Comments on this clonotype: A much larger clone differs from this one at a single base, so this may be a read error. J is TRBJ2-3 and V is TRBV4-3; weak D call: TRBD2 (5 bases). The CDR3 loop spans 15 amino acids. Germline V lookup: CDR1 LGHNA, CDR2 YSLEER. DNA of the CDR3: TGCGCCAGCAGGCAAGATCGGGATTTCACAGATACGCAGTATTTT. Its translation is CASRQDRDFTDTQYF.